This record covers a single T cell receptor beta chain. This clonotype was counted many times. Which antigen it targets is not known. The sample holds no much larger clone one base away, and base qualities are not on file. Any patient with an uncontrolled infection, another autoimmune disease, pregnancy or lactation was excluded. Diagnoses were based on clinical symptoms, serum thyroxine and TRAb, thyroid ultrasound and orbital computed tomography. Total RNA was extracted using Trizol reagent, and RNA quality was assessed on an Agilent 2100 Bioanalyzer. The TCR beta CDR3 regions were amplified from RNA transcripts. The TCR CDR3 was subjected to a first round of RT-PCR using the HTBI primer set and the Qiagen OneStep RT-PCR kit. A second multiplex PCR round built the libraries, followed by size selection and purification. Libraries were sequenced paired-end with 100 bp reads on an Illumina HiSeq2000. On the study's bioinformatics: SOAPnuke was used to process the raw data, removing reads that contained adapters or uncalled bases, had a mean Phred below 15, or lacked an exact match to the constant primer or identifier. COPE v1.2.5 was used to merge high-quality paired reads, and clonotypes were defined as unique nucleotide sequences. Clonotypes were aligned to IMGT TRBV, TRBD and TRBJ reference segments using MiTCR v1.1. Analysis was restricted to V-J combinations with a frequency above 0.0001, which covered about 99% of repertoires. A TCS score was defined as the ratio between F50 (clonal expansion) and ExV (chaos), using BLOSUM62-based TCRdist between CDR3 peptides within each V-J. Welch's t-statistics and random forest reduced 450 to 600 V-J features to roughly 13, which were used in a naive Bayes classifier (R e1071). The Morisita-Horn index was used to measure how similar the thyroid and blood repertoires were. TCRdb itself trimmed the public reads at Q25 with fastp, ran MiXCR and retained productive beta chains. Rows merge per CDR3 protein into single entries with the most common DNA and genes. TCRdb, not the authors, supplied the V and J calls. The sample records around 660,000 distinct CDR3 sequences, roughly 46% of which are singletons. The ten largest make up 7% to 7.5% of the sample.

This sample is part of a study of T cells in Graves' hyperthyroidism and ophthalmopathy (dated by TCRdb to about 2019). For the study in its entirety: A discovery cohort of about 96 patients, approximately 44 with Graves' ophthalmopathy and under 60 with stable Graves' hyperthyroidism, was used to find distinguishing TCR V-J signatures. Prospective prediction of ophthalmopathy was tested in an independent validation cohort of under 20 hyperthyroidism patients and some 17 patients who later progressed to ophthalmopathy. The 100 discovery patients were divided at random into training and test sets in a 7:3 ratio. TCR Vbeta CDR3 sequencing of approximately 140 peripheral blood samples (over 40 ophthalmopathy, over 70 hyperthyroidism and about 17 progressor patients) is reported in the paper. Following sampling, methimazole starting at 30 mg daily was given to hyperthyroidism patients, and high-dose intravenous methylprednisolone was given to ophthalmopathy patients. In addition, the study compared T-cell repertoires in thyroid tissue and in blood from roughly six Graves' hyperthyroidism patients. Broad study findings and their caveats: Ophthalmopathy was separated from stable hyperthyroidism by a 13 V-J signature model, with approximately 86% sensitivity and about 81% specificity obtained in cross-validation and 80%/75% obtained in testing. In validation, the model predicted progression to ophthalmopathy a median of about 5.9 months before onset, with roughly 68% sensitivity and about 72% specificity. No statistical method was used to set the sample size in advance, and investigators knew the group allocation. Blood samples also contained most of the expanded thyroid clonotypes (frequency above 0.001), which suggests that blood repertoires may reflect thyroid immune responses.

From cysteine to phenylalanine, the CDR3 is 16 amino acids long. Kept here is only the CDR3 DNA, which spans 48 bases and is read in frame from base 1. V drops 3 bases and J drops 0 bases, leaving 14 bases in between. CDR1 SEHNR and CDR2 FQNEAQ were looked up in the germline V gene (reference sequence). This TCR derives from an adult man with Graves' disease, either hyperthyroidism or ophthalmopathy (not recorded which). Recombination joined TRBV7-9 with TRBJ1-1, with the D gene call left open. Material: peripheral blood or thyroid tissue (not recorded which). The DNA sequence follows: TGTGCCAGCAGCTTCGTGAGACTTACGTTGAACACTGAAGCTTTCTTT. The encoded protein is CASSFVRLTLNTEAFF.